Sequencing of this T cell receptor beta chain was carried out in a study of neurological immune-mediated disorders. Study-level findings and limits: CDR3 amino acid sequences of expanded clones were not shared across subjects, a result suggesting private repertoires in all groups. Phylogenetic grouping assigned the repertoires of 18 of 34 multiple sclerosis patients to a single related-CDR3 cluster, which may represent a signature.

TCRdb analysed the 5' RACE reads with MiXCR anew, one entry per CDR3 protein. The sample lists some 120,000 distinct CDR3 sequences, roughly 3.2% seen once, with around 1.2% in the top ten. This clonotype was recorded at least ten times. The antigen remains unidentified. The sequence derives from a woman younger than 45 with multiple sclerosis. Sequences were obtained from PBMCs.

The chain's CDR3 is CASSQDSPGVTYNEQFF. In DNA, the CDR3 is TGCGCCAGCAGCCAAGATAGTCCCGGGGTCACCTACAATGAGCAGTTCTTC. The rearrangement links TRBV4-3 to TRBJ2-1, with D tentatively TRBD2 (5 bases). The CDR3 has 17 residues. Germline CDR1 and CDR2: LGHNA and YSLEER. V was cut by 0 bases and J by 2 bases, with 14 bases left in between.